These 17 T cell receptor beta chains were sequenced from one sample in a study of radiation and T cells in renal cell carcinoma. This table comes from immunoSEQ multiplex PCR, and its TCRdb copy is limited to in-frame clones, with some not included. The data contain approximately 94,000 clones, about four fifths of them singletons. Time point reported: baseline pretreatment blood. Treatment noted: 15 Gy SBRT to primary tumor, nephrectomy 4 weeks later. Here the sequenced sample was blood, taken from a patient whose treatment included radiotherapy and nephrectomy. Receptors originate from a man aged 55 to 70 with renal cell carcinoma.

The chain employs TRBV7-2 and TRBJ2-7; tentatively, D is TRBD1 or TRBD2 (5 bases each). The CDR3 sequence is 15 residues long. Trimming shortened V by 0 bases and J by 4 bases, and 13 bases separated the two germline ends. Germline V gene lookup returns CDR1 SGHTA and CDR2 FQGNSA. DNA of the CDR3: TGTGCCAGCAGCTTAGCCCCCGGGGCCCAGTACGAGCAGTACTTC. This gives the protein CASSLAPGAQYEQYF.

This sequence joins TRBV5-1 and TRBJ2-2, with a possible D match to TRBD2 (5 bases). V lost 4 bases, J lost 3 bases, and 13 bases lay in between. CDR3 size: 15 residues. Germline V CDR1 and CDR2: SGHRS, YFSETQ. CDR3 loop: CASSRTTGDTGELFF. The DNA for the CDR3 is TGCGCCAGCAGCCGTACTACCGGGGACACCGGGGAGCTGTTTTTT.

V gene TRBV1 combines with J gene TRBJ1-1; TRBD1, the D gene given by the table, was not confirmed from the DNA. TRBV1 corresponds to a pseudogene. The CDR3 spans 16 residues. CDR3 bases: TGCACCAGCAGCCAAGAGCAGGGAGAGGGGGTCCCTGAAGCTTTCTTT. Protein product: CTSSQEQGEGVPEAFF.

The chain employs TRBV5-6 and TRBJ2-5, with 14 nucleotides matching TRBD2. Germline V gene lookup returns CDR1 SGHDT and CDR2 YYEEEE. This CDR3 has 17 amino acids. With V trimmed by 4 bases and J by 1 base, 6 bases remained unmatched. CDR3 in amino acids: CASSPGLAGAAQETQYF. In DNA, the CDR3 is TGTGCCAGCAGCCCGGGACTAGCGGGAGCGGCCCAAGAGACCCAGTACTTC.

The chain carries TRBV7-7 and TRBJ2-7; 9 bases fit TRBD1. The germline gives CDR1 SSHAT, CDR2 FNYEAQ (reference sequence). V shed 1 base, J shed 5 bases, and the junction held 0 bases outside the gene matches. The CDR3 has 13 amino acids. CDR3 in DNA: TGTGCCAGCAGCTTAGACAGGGGGCACGAGCAGTACTTC. Translation: CASSLDRGHEQYF. Combining the CDR3 with reference TRBV7-7 and TRBJ2-7 gives the whole variable domain GAGVSQSPRYKVTKRGQDVTLRCDPISSHATLYWYQQALGQGPEFLTYFNYEAQPDKSGLPSDRFSAERPEGSISTLTIQRTEQRDSAMYRCASSLDRGHEQYFGPGTRLTVT.

The CDR3 nucleotides read TGTGCCAGCAGCTTAGCCCGGGCTAACACCGGGGAGCTGTTTTTT. Residues: CASSLARANTGELFF. The chain combines TRBV7-8 with TRBJ2-2; D unresolved. V was cut by 0 bases and J by 2 bases, with 7 bases left in between. Germline assignment: CDR1 SGHVS and CDR2 FQNEAQ. This CDR3 spans 15 amino acids.

The chain links TRBV25-1 to TRBJ2-2; the match to TRBD2 covers 12 bases. This CDR3 spans 16 amino acids. Germline CDR1 and CDR2: MGHDK and SYGVNS. J gave up 6 bases and V 3 bases, and 5 bases lay outside the gene matches. The CDR3, as DNA: TGTGCCAGCAGTGAGACTAGCGGGAGTTTCGCCGGGGAGCTGTTTTTT. Translating it yields CASSETSGSFAGELFF.

The chain joins TRBV2 to TRBJ2-7, with 7 bases matching TRBD2. Trimming cost V 2 bases and J 0 bases; bases outside gene matches: 4. The germline V gene has CDR1 SNHLY and CDR2 FYNNEI. This CDR3 has 15 residues. The CDR3 spells CASSEWGGSSYEQYF. In nucleotides, the CDR3 is TGTGCCAGCAGTGAATGGGGCGGGAGCTCCTACGAGCAGTACTTC.

This clone was counted a single time. J is TRBJ1-2 and V is TRBV11-2; 8 nucleotides agree with TRBD1. V trimming: 5 bases; J trimming: 7 bases; junction bases outside the gene matches: 12. This CDR3 region has 15 residues. The germline V gene encodes CDR1 SGHAT and CDR2 FQNNGV. The CDR3 DNA reads as TGTGCCAGCAGCAACACCGACAGGGGATTCATTGGCTACACCTTC. Its translation is CASSNTDRGFIGYTF.

The chain links TRBV28 to TRBJ2-7, with D perhaps TRBD1 (7 bases). The ends were cut back, 5 bases at V and 3 bases at J, with 17 bases in the middle. Germline V gene data show CDR1 as MDHEN and CDR2 as SYDVKM. This CDR3 is 15 amino acids long. CDR3 residues: CASSAMTGRYYEQYF. CDR3 DNA: TGTGCCAGCAGTGCCATGACAGGGAGGTACTACGAGCAGTACTTC.

The J gene is TRBJ2-1, the V gene TRBV5-1, with a tentative D call TRBD2 (6 bases). The CDR3 contains 15 residues. Germline V CDR1 and CDR2: SGHRS, YFSETQ. V lost 0 bases and J 2 bases, leaving 9 bases between the germline ends. CDR3 residues: CASSLGGGTYNEQFF. In DNA form, the CDR3 reads TGCGCCAGCAGCTTGGGAGGCGGGACCTACAATGAGCAGTTCTTC. The whole variable domain, filled in from reference TRBV5-1 and TRBJ2-1, reads KAGVTQTPRYLIKTRGQQVTLSCSPISGHRSVSWYQQTPGQGLQFLFEYFSETQRNKGNFPGRFSGRQFSNSRSEMNVSTLELGDSALYLCASSLGGGTYNEQFFGPGTRLTVL.

V and J are TRBV7-8 and TRBJ1-4, with D maybe TRBD1 (6 bases). CDR3 length equals 14 residues. The germline V and J ends were trimmed by 3 bases and 7 bases, with 12 bases remaining between them. Germline V lookup: CDR1 SGHVS, CDR2 FQNEAQ. CDR3 in DNA: TGTGCCAGCAGCTTCATACAGGGTGGTGAAAAACTGTTTTTT. It is translated as CASSFIQGGEKLFF.

The chain combines TRBV29-1 with TRBJ2-1, with D unclear. The CDR3 is made up of 13 amino acids. V shed 0 bases and J shed 4 bases, with 7 bases lying between them. The germline V gene has CDR1 SQVTM and CDR2 ANQGSEA. The CDR3 DNA follows: TGCAGCGTTGAAGAGGCCCGGTACAATGAGCAGTTCTTC. The encoded protein is CSVEEARYNEQFF.

This rearrangement joins TRBV5-1 to TRBJ2-1, with TRBD2 matching 9 bases. Germline trimming cut 0 bases from V and 0 bases from J; bases unmatched to any gene: 7. Germline V CDR1 and CDR2: SGHRS, YFSETQ. CDR3 size: 18 residues. Written as DNA, the CDR3 is TGCGCCAGCAGCTTGGTTGGTAGCGGGGGAAGCTCCTACAATGAGCAGTTCTTC. Translating gives CASSLVGSGGSSYNEQFF. Variable domain in full (rest from reference TRBV5-1 and TRBJ2-1): KAGVTQTPRYLIKTRGQQVTLSCSPISGHRSVSWYQQTPGQGLQFLFEYFSETQRNKGNFPGRFSGRQFSNSRSEMNVSTLELGDSALYLCASSLVGSGGSSYNEQFFGPGTRLTVL.

This clone appeared a single time. The V call is TRBV5-6, the J call TRBJ2-5; 10 bases map to TRBD1. V was pared by 4 bases and J by 4 bases, with 4 bases of the junction left unmatched. CDR1 is SGHDT and CDR2 is YYEEEE in the germline V gene. CDR3 length: 14 amino acids. Written as DNA, the CDR3 is TGTGCCAGCAGCAAACGGACAGGGGGAGAGACCCAGTACTTC. It codes for CASSKRTGGETQYF.

This sequence joins TRBV2 and TRBJ2-7, with 10 bases lining up with TRBD2. The CDR3 contains 15 residues. Germline V gene lookup returns CDR1 SNHLY and CDR2 FYNNEI. J gave up 3 bases and V 3 bases, and 5 bases lay outside the gene matches. CDR3 bases: TGTGCCAGCAGTGATCCTAGCGGGAGAAGCTACGAGCAGTACTTC. Translated: CASSDPSGRSYEQYF.

The J gene is TRBJ2-7, the V gene TRBV5-1; 11 bases line up with TRBD1. Trimming cost V 0 bases and J 3 bases; bases outside gene matches: 2. Germline V gene data show CDR1 as SGHRS and CDR2 as YFSETQ. CDR3 size: 15 residues. This CDR3 reads CASSLEGQGVYEQYF. CDR3 nucleotides: TGCGCCAGCAGCTTGGAGGGACAGGGGGTCTACGAGCAGTACTTC.